This T cell receptor (beta chain) was recorded in a study of blood T cells in healthy people across ages. Germline V gene lookup returns CDR1 SNHLY and CDR2 FYNNEI. This CDR3 has 14 amino acids. With 4 bases removed from V and 13 bases from J, the gap between germline ends came to 20 bases. The use of a sample-barcoded 5' primer and a J-beta primer mix characterized a second PCR of about 6 to 12 cycles. TCRdb reprocessed the 5' RACE reads via MiXCR and lists one record per CDR3 protein. The sample has 650,000 to 1,000,000 distinct CDR3 sequences; roughly 34% are singletons. Material: blood. The genes are TRBV2 and TRBJ2-1, with D unresolved. This receptor was taken from a man in his late teens or twenties in good health. The CDR3: CASSVNRLQETQFF. The CDR3 DNA sequence: TGTGCCAGCAGTGTAAATAGATTACAAGAGACCCAGTTCTTC.